This T cell receptor beta chain was found in a study of CD8+ T cells in alopecia areata. On the study more broadly: It was oral tofacitinib, at 5 to 10 mg twice daily, that treated patients received.

Alopecia areata patients provided lesional scalp punch biopsies and peripheral blood, both collected for the study. V was trimmed by 7 bases and J by 6 bases, leaving 10 bases between them. The CDR3 is made up of 12 amino acids. The germline CDR1 and CDR2 sequences are SGHNT and YENEEA. Overall study findings and caveats: Normal skin contains resident alphabeta T cells, and these are also sequenced in scalp samples. Researchers reported that TCR sharing among patients proved less clear than in mice, possibly HLA-linked. Affected scalp, especially in alopecia totalis/universalis, had a higher clonality than normal scalp did.

Turning to this clone: The antigen remains undetermined.

Extracted RNA was reverse transcribed into cDNA, the sequencing template. Repertoires were generated with immunoSEQ multiplex PCR, while TCRdb's copy carries only in-frame clones and drops some. The data contain more than 11,000 clones, about 50% of them seen just once; the ten biggest clones take up about 11%. The receptor's source is a human donor with alopecia areata. The sequenced sample was skin, obtained at week 0. The chain uses TRBV11-3 and TRBJ1-5; D uncertain. The DNA of the CDR3 is TGTGCCAGCAACCTGGTGGGTCAGCCCCAGCATTTT. Protein: CASNLVGQPQHF.